This T cell receptor beta chain was found in a study of T cell repertoires in cytomegalovirus infection. Overall study findings and caveats: Predominance within the ex vivo response was attributable to HLA-C-restricted CMV-specific TCR beta clonotypes.

The V segment lost 0 bases and the J segment 4 bases; nucleotides outside the gene matches: 5. The CDR3 consists of 16 residues. A remark on this clonotype: Its antigen is still unknown.

TCRdb re-analysed the reads in MiXCR, keeping a single row per CDR3 protein. The table includes approximately 910,000 distinct CDR3 sequences, 25% to 40% detected once. The chain joins TRBV12-3 or TRBV12-4 to TRBJ2-1; 8 positions agree with TRBD2. The specimen was cultured CD8+ T cells from PBMCs, collected from culture after CMV antigen stimulation. This receptor was obtained from a human donor in good health (CMV status not recorded). Some clones in this sample may be carry-over from other donors' samples. The CDR3 nucleotides read TGTGCCAGCAGTTTAGCAGCGGGAGACGGTTACAATGAGCAGTTCTTC. This translates into CASSLAAGDGYNEQFF.